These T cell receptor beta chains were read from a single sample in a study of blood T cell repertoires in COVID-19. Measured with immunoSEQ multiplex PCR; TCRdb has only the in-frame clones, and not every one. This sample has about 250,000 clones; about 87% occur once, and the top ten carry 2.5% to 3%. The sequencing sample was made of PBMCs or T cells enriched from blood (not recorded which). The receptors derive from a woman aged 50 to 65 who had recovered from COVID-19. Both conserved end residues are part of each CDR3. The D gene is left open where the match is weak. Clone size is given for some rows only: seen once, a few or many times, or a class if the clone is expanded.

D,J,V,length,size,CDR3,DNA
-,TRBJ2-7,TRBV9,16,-,CASSVDGGQSSYEQYF,TGTGCCAGCAGCGTAGATGGAGGACAGAGCTCCTACGAGCAGTACTTC
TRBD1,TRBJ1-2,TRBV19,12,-,CASSGTVFGYTF,TGTGCCAGTAGTGGGACAGTCTTTGGCTACACCTTC
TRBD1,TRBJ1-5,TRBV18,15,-,CASSQRQGENQPQHF,TGTGCCAGCTCACAACGACAGGGGGAGAATCAGCCCCAGCATTTT
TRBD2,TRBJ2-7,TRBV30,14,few,CAWSVGGTKYEQYF,TGTGCCTGGAGTGTAGGAGGGACTAAGTACGAGCAGTACTTC
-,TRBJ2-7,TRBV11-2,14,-,CASSMVLARYEQYF,TGTGCCAGCAGCATGGTATTAGCGAGATACGAGCAGTACTTC
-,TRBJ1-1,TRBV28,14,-,CASSLSGVNTEAFF,TGTGCCAGCAGTTTATCAGGGGTGAACACTGAAGCTTTCTTT
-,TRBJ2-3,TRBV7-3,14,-,CASSLTRDTDTQYF,TGTGCCAGCAGCCTCACTAGAGACACAGATACGCAGTATTTT
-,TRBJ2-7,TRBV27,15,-,CASSLELAETYEQYF,TGTGCCAGCAGTTTGGAGTTAGCGGAGACCTACGAGCAGTACTTC
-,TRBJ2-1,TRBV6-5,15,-,CASRSDRGSYNEQFF,TGTGCCAGCAGGAGCGACAGAGGCTCCTACAATGAGCAGTTCTTC
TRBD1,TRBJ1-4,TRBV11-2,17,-,CASSLRDRVNGNEKLFF,TGTGCCAGCAGCTTAAGGGACAGGGTCAATGGTAATGAAAAACTGTTTTTT
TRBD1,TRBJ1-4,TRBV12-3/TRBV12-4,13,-,CASSLQGIEKLFF,TGTGCCAGCAGTCTACAGGGGATTGAAAAACTGTTTTTT
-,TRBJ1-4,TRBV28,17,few,CASSRTATGPANEKLFF,TGTGCCAGCAGTCGAACAGCCACAGGGCCGGCTAATGAAAAACTGTTTTTT
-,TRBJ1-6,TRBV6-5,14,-,CASSYGQDNSPLHF,TGTGCCAGCAGTTATGGGCAAGATAATTCACCCCTCCACTTT
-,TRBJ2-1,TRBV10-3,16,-,CAISDAGTNENNEQFF,TGTGCCATCAGTGACGCCGGGACAAATGAGAACAATGAGCAGTTCTTC
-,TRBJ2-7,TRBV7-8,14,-,CASSLRAGPYEQYF,TGTGCCAGCAGCTTACGGGCAGGGCCCTACGAGCAGTACTTC
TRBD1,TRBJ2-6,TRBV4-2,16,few,CASSSEQGTGANVLTF,TGTGCCAGCAGCTCCGAACAGGGGACTGGGGCCAACGTCCTGACTTTC
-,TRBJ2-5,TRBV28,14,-,CASRKYSFQETQYF,TGTGCCAGCAGGAAGTACAGCTTCCAAGAGACCCAGTACTTC
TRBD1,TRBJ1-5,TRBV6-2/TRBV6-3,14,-,CASSKRGPLQPQHF,TGTGCCAGCAGCAAAAGGGGGCCCCTTCAGCCCCAGCATTTT
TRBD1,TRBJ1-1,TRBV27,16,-,CASSPRDRGANTEAFF,TGTGCCAGCAGTCCTCGGGACAGGGGGGCGAACACTGAAGCTTTCTTT
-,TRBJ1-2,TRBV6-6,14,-,CASSYSKDFYGYTF,TGTGCCAGCAGTTACTCCAAGGACTTTTATGGCTACACCTTC
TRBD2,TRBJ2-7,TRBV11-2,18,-,CASSGLRGGGTRNYEQYF,TGTGCCAGCAGCGGACTGAGAGGTGGCGGGACTAGGAATTACGAGCAGTACTTC
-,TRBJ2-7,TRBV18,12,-,CASSPGTYEQYF,TGTGCCAGCTCACCCGGGACTTACGAGCAGTACTTC
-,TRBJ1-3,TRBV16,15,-,CASSQFGQTGNTIYF,TGTGCCAGCAGCCAATTTGGGCAAACCGGAAACACCATATATTTT
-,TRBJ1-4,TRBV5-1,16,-,CASSPTAGGLNEKLFF,TGCGCCAGCAGTCCTACCGCCGGGGGACTTAATGAAAAACTGTTTTTT
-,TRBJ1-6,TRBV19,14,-,CASSIWREGSPLHF,TGTGCCAGTAGTATTTGGCGGGAAGGTTCACCCCTCCACTTT
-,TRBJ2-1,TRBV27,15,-,CASSFRDFSYNEQFF,TGTGCCAGCAGTTTTCGGGACTTCTCCTACAATGAGCAGTTCTTC
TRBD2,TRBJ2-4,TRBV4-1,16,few,CASSQVIISGRNIQYF,TGCGCCAGCAGCCAAGTTATTATTAGCGGGAGGAACATTCAGTACTTC
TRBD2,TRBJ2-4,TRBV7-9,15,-,CASSLVVAGGDIQYF,TGTGCCAGCAGCTTAGTAGTGGCGGGAGGGGACATTCAGTACTTC
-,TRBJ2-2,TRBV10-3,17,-,CAISESERAGNTGELFF,TGTGCCATCAGTGAGTCCGAGAGGGCAGGGAACACCGGGGAGCTGTTTTTT
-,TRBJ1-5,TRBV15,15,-,CATSRGQFGNQPQHF,TGTGCCACCAGCAGAGGGCAGTTCGGCAATCAGCCCCAGCATTTT
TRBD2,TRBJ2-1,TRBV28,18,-,CASTGGHKGLAAHNEQFF,TGTGCCAGCACCGGGGGACATAAGGGACTAGCGGCTCACAATGAGCAGTTCTTC
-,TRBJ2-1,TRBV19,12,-,CASSIKGNEQFF,TGTGCCAGTAGTATAAAGGGGAATGAGCAGTTCTTC
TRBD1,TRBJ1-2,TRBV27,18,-,CASSLSFRDSILGYGYTF,TGTGCCAGCAGTTTATCGTTTAGGGACAGTATTCTTGGCTATGGCTACACCTTC
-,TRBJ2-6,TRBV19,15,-,CASSMRRSGANVLTF,TGTGCCAGTAGTATGAGGCGGTCTGGGGCCAACGTCCTGACTTTC
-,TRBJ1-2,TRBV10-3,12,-,CAISGQDYGYTF,TGTGCCATCAGTGGCCAGGACTATGGCTACACCTTC
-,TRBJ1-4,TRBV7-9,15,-,CASSPEGGVNEKLFF,TGTGCCAGCAGCCCGGAGGGTGGAGTTAATGAAAAACTGTTTTTT
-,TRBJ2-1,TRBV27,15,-,CASSLRRVTYNEQFF,TGTGCCAGCAGTCTCCGCAGGGTAACCTACAATGAGCAGTTCTTC
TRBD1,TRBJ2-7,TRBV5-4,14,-,CASSQTGGFYEQYF,TGTGCCAGCAGTCAGACAGGGGGCTTCTACGAGCAGTACTTC
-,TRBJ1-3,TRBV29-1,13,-,CSVSTGSGNTIYF,TGCAGCGTCTCAACGGGCTCTGGAAACACCATATATTTT
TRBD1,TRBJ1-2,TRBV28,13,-,CASNEGAPRGYTF,TGTGCCAGCAACGAGGGGGCGCCCCGTGGCTACACCTTC
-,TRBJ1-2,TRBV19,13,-,CASGSGTNYGYTF,TGTGCCAGTGGGTCCGGGACTAACTATGGCTACACCTTC
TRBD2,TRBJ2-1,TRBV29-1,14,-,CSVEVGGPGNEQFF,TGCAGCGTTGAGGTGGGAGGGCCGGGAAATGAGCAGTTCTTC
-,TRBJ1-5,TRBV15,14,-,CATSLNRVNQPQHF,TGTGCCACCAGCTTGAACAGGGTAAATCAGCCCCAGCATTTT
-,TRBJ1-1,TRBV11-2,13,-,CASSLAVNTEAFF,TGTGCCAGCAGCTTAGCAGTGAACACTGAAGCTTTCTTT